This T cell receptor (beta chain) was captured by sequencing in a study of OX40 agonist ivuxolimab in advanced cancers. Study details: Dose-escalation patients suffered from hepatocellular carcinoma, melanoma, renal cell or head and neck cancer. A partial response was reached by three patients: one with hepatocellular carcinoma and two with cutaneous melanoma. Findings of the study overall: Which antigen the expanded peripheral T cells recognized is unknown.

Exclusion of a patient followed from autoimmune disease history or systemic immunosuppression. Concerning this clone: The antigen is unknown. One end of the junction does not line up with germline, which may come from a read error.

CDR1 MGHRA and CDR2 YSYEKL come from the germline V gene. CDR3 length: 10 residues. Clones were sequenced by immunoSEQ multiplex PCR, and TCRdb holds only the in-frame ones, with some missing. This sample has some 10,000 clones, with 80% to 90% found just once. The J gene is TRBJ2-1, the V gene TRBV4-1; 10 bases align to TRBD1. Sequences were derived from CD4+ or CD8+ T cells sorted from blood, sampled in a trial of the OX40 agonist ivuxolimab. The TCR was taken from an adult with an advanced solid tumor such as melanoma, head and neck, liver or kidney cancer. The CDR3: CARMRGQGIF. The CDR3 DNA sequence: TGCGCCCGAATGAGGGGACAGGGGATCTTC.